The 30 T cell receptor beta chains in this list originate from one sample, sequenced in a study of human T cells and chemical hapten exposure. Time point denoted: patch test 1, 2 weeks after DPC sensitization. Sample treatment: therapeutic diphenylcyclopropenone sensitization with weekly scalp DPC. TCRdb reprocessed the RACE reads with MiXCR, giving one entry per CDR3 protein. The table shows around 380,000 distinct CDR3 sequences, with roughly 4.8% occurring only once. This specimen consisted of whole blood, obtained in connection with sensitization to the hapten diphenylcyclopropenone (DPC). The receptors shown here come from a woman in her 50s with alopecia areata. Some clones in this sample may be carry-over from other donors' samples.

This clonotype has a count of ten or more. J is TRBJ1-6 and V is TRBV7-2; possibly TRBD1 for D (6 bases). V was clipped by 1 base and J by 9 bases, with 13 bases between them. CDR1 is SGHTA and CDR2 is FQGNSA in the germline V gene. This CDR3 is 15 amino acids long. In nucleotides, the CDR3 is TGTGCCAGCAGCTTAGTTACCCAGGGGACTTCACCCCTCCACTTT. Amino acids: CASSLVTQGTSPLHF.

The CDR3, as DNA: TGTGCCAGCAGTCCACGGCCTTGGGAGCAGTACTTC. Translated: CASSPRPWEQYF. This rearrangement joins TRBV6-6 to TRBJ2-7; D remains unclear. Trimming shortened V by 5 bases and J by 7 bases, and 12 bases separated the two germline ends. The CDR3 totals 12 residues. CDR1 is MNHNY and CDR2 is SVGAGI in the germline V gene (reference sequence).

J is TRBJ2-1 and V is TRBV15; D is uncertain. The length of the CDR3 is 15 residues. The germline gives CDR1 LNHNV, CDR2 YYDKDF (reference sequence). The V end was cut by 3 bases, the J end by 0 bases, with 9 bases between. The CDR3 nucleotides are TGTGCCACCAGCAGTTCGACTTACTCCTACAATGAGCAGTTCTTC. Translation gives CATSSSTYSYNEQFF. The complete variable domain, with remaining parts taken from reference TRBV15 and TRBJ2-1, reads DAMVIQNPRYQVTQFGKPVTLSCSQTLNHNVMYWYQQKSSQAPKLLFHYYDKDFNNEADTPDNFQSRRPNTSFCFLDIRSPGLGDTAMYLCATSSSTYSYNEQFFGPGTRLTVL.

This CDR3 reads CASSASRNEQFF. The CDR3 DNA reads TGTGCCAGCTCAGCATCGAGGAATGAGCAGTTCTTC. The chain combines TRBV18 with TRBJ2-1; D not certain. Trimming cost V 5 bases and J 7 bases, with 9 bases left between them. CDR3 length: 12 amino acids. In germline, CDR1 is KGHSH, CDR2 LQKENI.

The chain carries TRBV4-3 and TRBJ2-6, with 7 bases lining up with TRBD1. This CDR3 region has 16 residues. The V gene's germline CDR1 is LGHNA and CDR2 YSLEER. V dropped 4 bases and J dropped 3; count of bases not matched to a gene: 6. The CDR3 sequence: CASSRGTVFGANVLTF. CDR3 DNA sequence: TGCGCCAGCAGCCGGGGGACAGTCTTTGGGGCCAACGTCCTGACTTTC.

There are a few counts of this clonotype. The V call is TRBV20-1, the J call TRBJ1-4; no clear D. CDR3 length: 14 residues. Germline CDR1 is DFQATT and CDR2 is SNEGSKA (reference sequence). V lost 5 bases and J 0 bases, leaving 10 bases between the germline ends. The CDR3 bases are TGCAGTGCTCTACCGACGTCAACTAATGAAAAACTGTTTTTT. It is translated as CSALPTSTNEKLFF.

This clonotype has ten or more counts. V is TRBV3-1 and J is TRBJ2-2; D possibly corresponds to TRBD2 (5 bases). Germline lookup yields CDR1 LGHDT and CDR2 YNNKEL (reference sequence). Deletions cut 1 base from V and 4 bases from J, with 10 bases between. CDR3 length: 15 residues. CDR3 coding DNA: TGTGCCAGCAGCCAAGCCCTTGGAGGCACCGGGGAGCTGTTTTTT. Its protein product is CASSQALGGTGELFF.

V and J are TRBV6-5 and TRBJ2-2; no clear D. The V and J ends lost 0 bases and 4 bases respectively, with 6 bases between them. CDR1 is MNHEY and CDR2 is SVGAGI in the germline V gene. The CDR3 length is 14 residues. DNA of the CDR3: TGTGCCAGCAGTTACTCGCAGGTCACCGGGGAGCTGTTTTTT. This gives the protein CASSYSQVTGELFF.

This clonotype was recorded many times. The chain is built from TRBV6-5 and TRBJ2-1; a weak D match, TRBD2 (5 bases). Germline lookup yields CDR1 MNHEY and CDR2 SVGAGI. V lost 2 bases to trimming and J lost 1 base, with 12 bases between them. This CDR3 comprises 16 residues. The CDR3 region is CASSYGAANSYNEQFF. CDR3 DNA sequence: TGTGCCAGCAGTTACGGAGCGGCCAATTCCTACAATGAGCAGTTCTTC.

This clonotype showed up just a few times. This chain connects TRBV30 to TRBJ2-2; no reliable D call. There are 16 residues in the CDR3. Germline V lookup: CDR1 GTSNPN, CDR2 SVGIG (reference sequence). Trimming removed 1 base from V and 1 base from J, with 13 bases in between. The DNA for the CDR3 is TGTGCCTGGAGTGGTCTTGGCGGCAAGAACACCGGGGAGCTGTTTTTT. It specifies CAWSGLGGKNTGELFF.

This clonotype was seen many times. The CDR3 reads CASSSDRGMASPLHF. The CDR3 DNA reads TGTGCCAGCAGTTCGGACAGGGGTATGGCTTCACCCCTCCACTTT. The chain is built from TRBV27 and TRBJ1-6; TRBD1 matches 9 bases. From germline, CDR1 is MNHEY and CDR2 SMNVEV (reference sequence). V was clipped by 4 bases and J by 9 bases; unmatched bases: 7. This CDR3 contains 15 residues.

This clonotype was seen many times. The chain employs TRBV12-3 or TRBV12-4 and TRBJ1-1, with 9 bases aligning to TRBD1. With 5 bases clipped from V and 4 bases from J, the junction kept 8 bases outside the gene matches. The CDR3 is 15 amino acids. The CDR3 DNA follows: TGTGCCAGCAGTCCCGGGGACAGGGCTAGCACTGAAGCTTTCTTT. Encoded protein: CASSPGDRASTEAFF.

This clonotype appeared a few times. The J gene is TRBJ2-5, the V gene TRBV5-1, with D maybe TRBD1 (5 bases). V was cut by 4 bases and J by 7 bases, with 17 bases left in between. In germline, CDR1 is SGHRS, CDR2 YFSETQ. This CDR3 comprises 14 residues. For the CDR3, the DNA is TGCGCCAGCAGCCCAGGGTTCGAGACGGGGACCCAGTACTTC. This sequence encodes CASSPGFETGTQYF.

This clonotype was seen many times. This chain connects TRBV29-1 to TRBJ2-7; TRBD2 matches at 7 bases. Germline V gene data show CDR1 as SQVTM and CDR2 as ANQGSEA. The CDR3 covers 15 residues. V trimming: 1 base; J trimming: 1 base; junction bases outside the gene matches: 7. CDR3 sequence: CSVEGAAGESYEQYF. The CDR3 bases are TGCAGCGTTGAAGGGGCGGCGGGAGAGTCCTACGAGCAGTACTTC.

This clonotype was detected ten times or more. The rearrangement links TRBV27 to TRBJ2-7; 7 nucleotides agree with TRBD1. Germline V gene lookup returns CDR1 MNHEY and CDR2 SMNVEV (reference sequence). The CDR3 contains 13 residues. V lost 5 bases to trimming and J lost 3 bases; unmatched junction nucleotides: 4. CDR3 in amino acids: CASSPGQHYEQYF. The CDR3 DNA reads TGTGCCAGCAGTCCGGGACAGCACTACGAGCAGTACTTC.

The sample holds a few counts of this clonotype. V is TRBV20-1 and J is TRBJ1-1; 8 nucleotides match TRBD1. Germline values: CDR1 DFQATT, CDR2 SNEGSKA (reference sequence). The CDR3 length is 13 residues. The trim removed 5 bases at V and 3 bases at J, leaving 5 bases unmatched. The CDR3 bases are TGCAGTGCTTTGGACAGGGCCCACACTGAAGCTTTCTTT. Translation gives CSALDRAHTEAFF.

This clonotype was seen ten or more times. The V and J genes are TRBV12-3 or TRBV12-4 and TRBJ2-1; D ambiguous. Trimming left V 5 bases short and J 4 bases short, with 12 bases between. CDR3 length: 14 amino acids. The CDR3 DNA follows: TGTGCCAGCAGTCCTTACTTCATTTACAATGAGCAGTTCTTC. Protein: CASSPYFIYNEQFF.

Many counts were recorded for this clonotype. The CDR3 nucleotides are TGTGCCAGCAAAGGGACAGGGGGTGGGAAAGCTTTCTTT. Translation gives CASKGTGGGKAFF. This rearrangement joins TRBV6-6 to TRBJ1-1, with 11 positions matching TRBD1. Germline V gene data show CDR1 as MNHNY and CDR2 as SVGAGI (reference sequence). V shed 7 bases and J 9 bases; nucleotides not matched to a gene: 7. The CDR3 covers 13 residues.

This clonotype has at least ten counts. The chain joins TRBV29-1 to TRBJ2-3; perhaps TRBD1 as D (6 bases). V was clipped by 3 bases and J by 2 bases, with 9 bases between them. The CDR3 loop spans 13 amino acids. Germline values: CDR1 SQVTM, CDR2 ANQGSEA. CDR3 protein: CSVDRGHTDTQYF. The CDR3 DNA sequence: TGCAGCGTTGACAGGGGTCACACAGATACGCAGTATTTT.

This chain joins TRBV20-1 and TRBJ2-2, with 10 nucleotides matching TRBD2. The CDR3 runs to 15 residues. Per the germline V gene, CDR1 is DFQATT and CDR2 is SNEGSKA (reference sequence). With V trimmed by 5 bases and J by 5 bases, 8 bases remained unmatched. CDR3 protein: CSAGQSGRGTGELFF. The CDR3 DNA sequence: TGCAGTGCTGGGCAAAGCGGGAGGGGAACCGGGGAGCTGTTTTTT.

This rearrangement joins TRBV29-1 to TRBJ2-3; D is ambiguous. Per germline, CDR1 SQVTM and CDR2 ANQGSEA. The length of the CDR3 is 13 residues. V was cut by 1 base and J by 6 bases, with 11 bases left in between. The CDR3 DNA reads as TGCAGCGTTGAAGGTTCCTGGCCCGATACGCAGTATTTT. This gives the protein CSVEGSWPDTQYF.

This clonotype has more than one count but fewer than ten. The rearrangement links TRBV27 to TRBJ1-6, with 8 bases that match TRBD1. The CDR3 is 15 residues long. Losses at the gene ends were 5 bases for V and 7 bases for J; bases not matched to a gene: 7. Looked up from germline, CDR1 is MNHEY and CDR2 is SMNVEV (reference sequence). CDR3 protein: CASSRSTGGNSPLHF. The DNA for the CDR3 is TGTGCCAGCAGTCGTTCCACAGGGGGAAATTCACCCCTCCACTTT.

At least ten counts were recorded for this clonotype. The gene calls are TRBV5-6 and TRBJ1-1; 7 nucleotides match TRBD1. Trimming cost V 4 bases and J 8 bases; bases outside gene matches: 5. Germline loops: CDR1 SGHDT, CDR2 YYEEEE. The CDR3 length is 12 residues. The DNA for the CDR3 is TGTGCCAGCAGCCCAGGGGGTATCGAAGCTTTCTTT. It encodes CASSPGGIEAFF.

Only a few counts were recorded for this clonotype. The chain uses TRBV7-2 and TRBJ2-5, with TRBD2 matching over 9 bases. With 2 bases clipped from V and 5 bases from J, the junction kept 6 bases outside the gene matches. The germline V gene has CDR1 SGHTA and CDR2 FQGNSA. The CDR3 extends over 15 amino acids. The CDR3 bases are TGTGCCAGCAGCTTACTAGCGGGGAGGGCGGAGACCCAGTACTTC. Its translation: CASSLLAGRAETQYF.

The rearrangement links TRBV6-5 to TRBJ2-5, with 8 bases lining up with TRBD2. Germline CDR1 is MNHEY and CDR2 is SVGAGI. Trimming took 0 bases from V and 5 from J; bases not matched to a gene: 5. This CDR3 comprises 15 residues. In nucleotides, the CDR3 is TGTGCCAGCAGTTACTCCTATAGCGGGGAGGAGACCCAGTACTTC. Residues: CASSYSYSGEETQYF.

This clonotype was picked up many times. The chain has TRBV9 and TRBJ1-5; weak D call: TRBD1 (5 bases). Trimming took off 3 bases at V and 6 bases at J, with 7 bases between the two ends. The CDR3 loop spans 12 amino acids. Looked up from germline, CDR1 is SGDLS and CDR2 is YYNGEE. This CDR3 reads CASSAGGQPQHF. For the CDR3, the DNA is TGTGCCAGCAGCGCGGGGGGTCAGCCCCAGCATTTT.

The table lists this clonotype with a few counts. This sequence joins TRBV6-1 and TRBJ2-5, with a weak D call TRBD1 (6 bases). The CDR3 has 16 amino acids. The V gene's germline CDR1 is MNHNS and CDR2 SASEGT. V gave up 7 bases and J gave up 7 bases, with 25 bases separating them. The CDR3 is CASTQRGRRGQVTQYF. CDR3 sequence (DNA): TGTGCCAGCACCCAGAGGGGGAGAAGGGGCCAGGTGACCCAGTACTTC.

This clonotype was seen only a few times. CDR3 bases: TGTGCCAGCAGCCCCGGGACTAGCGGGCCTGAGACCCAGTACTTC. Translated: CASSPGTSGPETQYF. This chain connects TRBV7-2 to TRBJ2-5, with TRBD2 matching over 12 bases. The CDR3 sequence is 15 residues long. V dropped 5 bases and J dropped 5; count of bases not matched to a gene: 6. The germline V gene encodes CDR1 SGHTA and CDR2 FQGNSA.

This clonotype was found a few times. V and J are TRBV29-1 and TRBJ2-2; TRBD1 might be the D (6 bases). The CDR3 totals 12 residues. V lost 5 bases to trimming and J lost 7 bases, with 11 bases between them. Per the germline V gene, CDR1 is SQVTM and CDR2 is ANQGSEA. The chain's CDR3 is CSVQGSGGELFF. CDR3 bases: TGCAGCGTTCAGGGGAGTGGCGGGGAGCTGTTTTTT.

Many counts were recorded for this clonotype. The gene calls are TRBV3-1 and TRBJ1-2, with D unresolved. The germline V and J ends were trimmed by 0 bases and 1 base, with 9 bases remaining between them. CDR1 LGHDT and CDR2 YNNKEL come from the germline V gene (reference sequence). CDR3 length equals 15 residues. As DNA, the CDR3 is TGTGCCAGCAGCCAAGATCAGGTGGTTAACTATGGCTACACCTTC. Translating it yields CASSQDQVVNYGYTF.